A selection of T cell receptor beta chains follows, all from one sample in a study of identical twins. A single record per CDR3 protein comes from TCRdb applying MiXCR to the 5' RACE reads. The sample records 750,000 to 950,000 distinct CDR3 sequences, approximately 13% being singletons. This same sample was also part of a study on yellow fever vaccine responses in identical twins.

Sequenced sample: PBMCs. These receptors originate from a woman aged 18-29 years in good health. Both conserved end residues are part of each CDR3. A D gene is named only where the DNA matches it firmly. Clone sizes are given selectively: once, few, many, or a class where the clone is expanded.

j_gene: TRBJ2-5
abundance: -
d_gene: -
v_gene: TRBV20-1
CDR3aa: CSTILLGGAGETQYF
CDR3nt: TGCAGTACAATACTTCTGGGGGGAGCGGGTGAGACCCAGTACTTC

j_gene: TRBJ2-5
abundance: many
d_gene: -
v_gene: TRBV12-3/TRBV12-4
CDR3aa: CASSFADQETQYF
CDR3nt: TGTGCCAGCAGTTTTGCGGACCAAGAGACCCAGTACTTC

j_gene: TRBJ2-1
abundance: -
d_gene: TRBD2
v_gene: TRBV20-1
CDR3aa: CSGTSGTYNEQFF
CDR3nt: TGCAGTGGGACTAGCGGGACCTACAATGAGCAGTTCTTC

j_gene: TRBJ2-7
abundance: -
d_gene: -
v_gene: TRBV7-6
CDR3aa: CASSLSQGLSYEQYF
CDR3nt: TGTGCCAGCAGCTTGTCACAGGGCCTATCCTACGAGCAGTACTTC

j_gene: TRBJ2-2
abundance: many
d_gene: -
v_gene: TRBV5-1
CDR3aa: CASSLGGTNTGELFF
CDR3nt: TGTGCCAGCAGTTTGGGGGGCACGAACACCGGGGAGCTGTTTTTT

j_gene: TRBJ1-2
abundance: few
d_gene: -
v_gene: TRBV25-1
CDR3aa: CASRISGYGYTF
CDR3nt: TGTGCCAGCAGAATAAGCGGGTATGGCTACACCTTC

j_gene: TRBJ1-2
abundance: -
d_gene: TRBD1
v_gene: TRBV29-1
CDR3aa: CSVEDLVRQGYYGYTF
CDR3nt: TGCAGCGTTGAAGATCTGGTGAGACAGGGCTACTATGGCTACACCTTC

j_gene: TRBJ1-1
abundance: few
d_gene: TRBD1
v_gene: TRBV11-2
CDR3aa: CASSSPDRGNTEAFF
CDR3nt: TGTGCCAGCAGCTCCCCGGACAGGGGGAACACTGAAGCTTTCTTT

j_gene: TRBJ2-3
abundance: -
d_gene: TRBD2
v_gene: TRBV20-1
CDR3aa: CSAPKTSGTDTQYF
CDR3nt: TGCAGTGCCCCCAAGACTAGCGGCACAGATACGCAGTATTTT

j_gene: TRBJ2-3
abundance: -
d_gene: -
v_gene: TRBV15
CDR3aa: CATSRDSAGTDTQYF
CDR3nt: TGTGCCACCAGCAGAGATTCGGCAGGCACAGATACGCAGTATTTT

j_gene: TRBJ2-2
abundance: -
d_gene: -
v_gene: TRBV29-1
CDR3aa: CSAPRESLANTGELFF
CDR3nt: TGCAGCGCCCCGCGAGAGTCCCTCGCGAACACCGGGGAGCTGTTTTTT

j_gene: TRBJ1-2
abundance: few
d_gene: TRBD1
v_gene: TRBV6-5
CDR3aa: CASSYPGQANHYTF
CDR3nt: TGTGCCAGCAGTTACCCGGGACAGGCGAACCACTACACCTTC

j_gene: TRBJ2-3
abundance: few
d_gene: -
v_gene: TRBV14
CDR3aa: CASSPDGGIVDTQYF
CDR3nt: TGTGCCAGCAGCCCGGATGGCGGGATCGTTGATACGCAGTATTTT

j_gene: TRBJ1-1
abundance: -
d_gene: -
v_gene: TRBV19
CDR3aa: CASKVGAGGTEAFF
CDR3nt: TGTGCCAGTAAGGTCGGCGCGGGGGGCACTGAAGCTTTCTTT

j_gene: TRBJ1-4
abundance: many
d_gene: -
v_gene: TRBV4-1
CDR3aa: CASSQTGYEKLFF
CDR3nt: TGCGCCAGCAGCCAGACGGGGTATGAAAAACTGTTTTTT

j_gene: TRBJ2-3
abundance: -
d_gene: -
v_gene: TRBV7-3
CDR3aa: CASSLTSQIDTQYF
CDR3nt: TGTGCCAGCAGCTTAACGTCCCAGATAGATACGCAGTATTTT

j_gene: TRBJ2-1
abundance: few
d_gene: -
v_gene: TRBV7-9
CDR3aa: CASSLEGPNEQFF
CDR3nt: TGTGCCAGCAGCTTGGAGGGTCCCAATGAGCAGTTCTTC

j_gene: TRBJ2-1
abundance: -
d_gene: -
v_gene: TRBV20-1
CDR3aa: CSADRELGGNEQFF
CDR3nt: TGCAGTGCTGATCGGGAACTAGGGGGCAATGAGCAGTTCTTC

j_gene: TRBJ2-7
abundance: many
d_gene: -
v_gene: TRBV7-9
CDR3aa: CASSQGLGLGEQYF
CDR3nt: TGTGCCAGCAGCCAAGGTCTAGGCCTTGGGGAGCAGTACTTC

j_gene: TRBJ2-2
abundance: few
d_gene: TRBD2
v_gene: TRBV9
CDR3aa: CASSVGRTSHTGELFF
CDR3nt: TGTGCCAGCAGCGTAGGGAGGACTAGCCACACCGGGGAGCTGTTTTTT

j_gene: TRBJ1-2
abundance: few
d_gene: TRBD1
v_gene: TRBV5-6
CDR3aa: CASNLRDRVLTGYGYTF
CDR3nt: TGTGCCAGCAACCTCCGGGACAGGGTCTTAACGGGTTATGGCTACACCTTC

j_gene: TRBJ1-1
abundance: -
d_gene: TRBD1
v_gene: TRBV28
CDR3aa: CASIPAFGTADEAFF
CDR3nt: TGTGCCAGCATACCGGCCTTCGGGACAGCCGATGAAGCTTTCTTT

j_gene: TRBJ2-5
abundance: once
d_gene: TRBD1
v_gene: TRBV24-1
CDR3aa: CATSDFGTASEETQYF
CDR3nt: TGTGCCACCAGTGATTTTGGGACAGCAAGCGAAGAGACCCAGTACTTC

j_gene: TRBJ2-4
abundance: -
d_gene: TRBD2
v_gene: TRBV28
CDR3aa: CASSQGLAGGRNIQYF
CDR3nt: TGTGCCAGCAGCCAGGGACTAGCGGGAGGGAGGAACATTCAGTACTTC

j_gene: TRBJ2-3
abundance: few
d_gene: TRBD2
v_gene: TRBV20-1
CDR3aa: CSARDLAGGYTDTQYF
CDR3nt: TGCAGTGCTAGGGACCTAGCGGGAGGGTACACAGATACGCAGTATTTT

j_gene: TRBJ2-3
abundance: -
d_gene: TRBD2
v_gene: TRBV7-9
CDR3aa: CASSLGTSVTDTQYF
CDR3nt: TGTGCCAGCAGCTTAGGGACTAGCGTTACAGATACGCAGTATTTT

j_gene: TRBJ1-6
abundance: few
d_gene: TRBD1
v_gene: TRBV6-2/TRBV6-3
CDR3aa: CASSYSPGQDLTHYNSPLHF
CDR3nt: TGTGCCAGCAGTTACTCTCCGGGACAGGACCTAACCCACTATAATTCACCCCTCCACTTT

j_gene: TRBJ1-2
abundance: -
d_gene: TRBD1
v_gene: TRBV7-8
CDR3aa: CASSLERTGDGYTF
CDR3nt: TGTGCCAGCAGCTTAGAGCGGACAGGGGATGGCTACACCTTC

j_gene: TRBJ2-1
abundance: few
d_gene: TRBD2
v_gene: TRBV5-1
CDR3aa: CASSSYSGRGVYNEQFF
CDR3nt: TGCGCCAGCAGCTCCTATAGCGGACGGGGGGTATACAATGAGCAGTTCTTC

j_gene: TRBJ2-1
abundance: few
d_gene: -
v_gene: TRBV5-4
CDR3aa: CASSLTDSLYNEQFF
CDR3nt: TGTGCCAGCAGCTTGACGGATAGTCTCTACAATGAGCAGTTCTTC

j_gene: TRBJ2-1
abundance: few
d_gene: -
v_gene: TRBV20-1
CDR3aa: CSASLPYPSGEQFF
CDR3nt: TGCAGTGCTAGCCTGCCGTATCCTAGTGGTGAGCAGTTCTTC

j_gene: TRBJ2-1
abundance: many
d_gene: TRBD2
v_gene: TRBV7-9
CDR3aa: CASSLGLAGGDEQFF
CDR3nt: TGTGCCAGCAGCTTAGGACTAGCGGGAGGGGATGAGCAGTTCTTC

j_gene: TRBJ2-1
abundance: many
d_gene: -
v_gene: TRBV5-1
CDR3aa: CASSLTVAWGLSNEQFF
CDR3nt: TGCGCCAGCAGCTTGACCGTGGCTTGGGGACTCTCTAATGAGCAGTTCTTC

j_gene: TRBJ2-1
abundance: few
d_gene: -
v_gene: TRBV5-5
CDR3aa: CASSFAIGTQSYNEQFF
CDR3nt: TGTGCCAGCAGCTTCGCGATCGGGACTCAATCCTACAATGAGCAGTTCTTC

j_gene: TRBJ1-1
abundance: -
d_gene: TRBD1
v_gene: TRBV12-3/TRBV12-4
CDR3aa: CASRPASGGIEAFF
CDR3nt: TGTGCCAGCAGGCCCGCGTCAGGGGGGATTGAAGCTTTCTTT

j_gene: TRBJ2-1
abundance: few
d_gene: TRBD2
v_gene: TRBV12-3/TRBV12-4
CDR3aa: CASSFEGLAFYEQFF
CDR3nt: TGTGCCAGCAGTTTCGAGGGACTAGCGTTCTATGAGCAGTTCTTC

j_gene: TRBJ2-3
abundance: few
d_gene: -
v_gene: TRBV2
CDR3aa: CAPSDGDTQYF
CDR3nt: TGTGCCCCCTCGGACGGAGATACGCAGTATTTT

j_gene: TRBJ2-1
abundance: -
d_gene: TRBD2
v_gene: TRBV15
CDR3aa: CATSSPSLAGVGYNEQFF
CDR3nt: TGTGCCACCAGCAGTCCCTCCCTAGCGGGGGTTGGGTACAATGAGCAGTTCTTC

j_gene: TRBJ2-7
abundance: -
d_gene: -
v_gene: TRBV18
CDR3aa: CASSPLSGGNEQYF
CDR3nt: TGTGCCAGCTCACCCCTCAGCGGAGGGAACGAGCAGTACTTC

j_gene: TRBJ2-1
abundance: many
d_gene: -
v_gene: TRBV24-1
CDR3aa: CATSDLRVSYNEQFF
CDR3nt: TGTGCCACCAGTGATTTGCGGGTATCCTACAATGAGCAGTTCTTC

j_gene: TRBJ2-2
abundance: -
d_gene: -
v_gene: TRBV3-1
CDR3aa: CASSQDGRNTGELFF
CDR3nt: TGTGCCAGCAGCCAAGATGGTAGAAACACCGGGGAGCTGTTTTTT